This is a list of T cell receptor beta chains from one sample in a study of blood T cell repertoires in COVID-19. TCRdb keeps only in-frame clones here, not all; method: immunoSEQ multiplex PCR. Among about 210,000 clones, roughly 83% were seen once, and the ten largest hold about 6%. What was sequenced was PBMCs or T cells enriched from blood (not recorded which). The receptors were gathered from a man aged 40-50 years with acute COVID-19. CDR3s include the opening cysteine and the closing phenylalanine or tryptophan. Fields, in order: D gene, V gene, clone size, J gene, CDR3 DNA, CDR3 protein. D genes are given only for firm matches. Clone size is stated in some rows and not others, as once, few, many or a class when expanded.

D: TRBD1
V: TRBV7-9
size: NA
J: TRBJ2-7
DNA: TGTGCCAGCAGCCCCCGGACAGGGGATCGGGAGCAGTACTTC
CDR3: CASSPRTGDREQYF

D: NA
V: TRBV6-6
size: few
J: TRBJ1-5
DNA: TGTGCCAGCAGTCCACCTACACCGCGGGGCCGGCGCAATCAGCCCCAGCATTTT
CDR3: CASSPPTPRGRRNQPQHF

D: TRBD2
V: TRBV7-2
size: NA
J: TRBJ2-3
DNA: TGTGCCAGCAGCAAGGGGACTAGCGGGAGACGAGGCACAGATACGCAGTATTTT
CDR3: CASSKGTSGRRGTDTQYF

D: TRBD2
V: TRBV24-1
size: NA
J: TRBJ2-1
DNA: TGTGCCACCAGTGATGGGGACTACAATTCTGAGCAGTTCTTC
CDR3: CATSDGDYNSEQFF

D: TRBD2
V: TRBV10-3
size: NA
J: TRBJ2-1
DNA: TGTGCCGTCTTAACCCCTAGCGGGGCTCACAATGAGCAGTTCTTC
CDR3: CAVLTPSGAHNEQFF

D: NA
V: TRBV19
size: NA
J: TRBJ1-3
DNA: TGTGCCAGTACCAACCCCGGACAGTTCTCTGGAAACACCATATATTTT
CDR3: CASTNPGQFSGNTIYF

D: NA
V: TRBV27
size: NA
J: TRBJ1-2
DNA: TGTGCCAGCAGTTTGCAGGGTAACTATGGCTACACCTTC
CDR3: CASSLQGNYGYTF

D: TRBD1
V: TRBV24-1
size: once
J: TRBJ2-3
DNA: TGTGCCACCAGTGATTTGCACGGTACAGGGGGTGCAGATACGCAGTATTTT
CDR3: CATSDLHGTGGADTQYF

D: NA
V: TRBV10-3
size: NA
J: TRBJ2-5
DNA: TGTGCCATCAGTGACAGGGAAGAGACCCAGTACTTC
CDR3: CAISDREETQYF

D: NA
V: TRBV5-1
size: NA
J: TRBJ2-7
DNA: TGCGCCAGCAGCTTAGGACAGGAGGGATCCTACGAGCAGTACTTC
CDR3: CASSLGQEGSYEQYF

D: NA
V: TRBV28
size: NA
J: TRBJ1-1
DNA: TGTGCCAGCACGGCGGGGCCGCCGAACACTGAAGCTTTCTTT
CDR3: CASTAGPPNTEAFF

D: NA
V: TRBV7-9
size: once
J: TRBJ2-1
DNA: TGTGCCAGCAGCTACGGGGATGCCTACAATGAGCAGTTCTTC
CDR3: CASSYGDAYNEQFF

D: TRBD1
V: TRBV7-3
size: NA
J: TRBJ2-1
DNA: TGTGCCAGCAGCCCCCCGGGACAGGGAGAGGACAATGAGCAGTTCTTC
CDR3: CASSPPGQGEDNEQFF

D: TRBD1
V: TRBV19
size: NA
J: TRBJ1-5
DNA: TGTGCCAGTAGTATAGGCCGGACAGGAAATCAGCCCCAGCATTTT
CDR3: CASSIGRTGNQPQHF

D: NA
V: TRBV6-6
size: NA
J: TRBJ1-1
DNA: TGTGCCAGCAGTTACTCCCTCGGGCGGGCGAACACTGAAGCTTTCTTT
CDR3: CASSYSLGRANTEAFF

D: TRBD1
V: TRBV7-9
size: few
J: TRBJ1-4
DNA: TGTGCCAGCAGCTCCTGGACAGGGATCTTCGGAAAACTGTTTTTT
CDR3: CASSSWTGIFGKLFF

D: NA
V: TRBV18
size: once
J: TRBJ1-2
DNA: TGTGCCAGCTCACCATCACAGGGTCCAGGCTACACCTTC
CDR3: CASSPSQGPGYTF

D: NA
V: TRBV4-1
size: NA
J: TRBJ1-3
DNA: TGCGCCAGCAGCCAAGAGGGAGCAGTGAACACCATATATTTT
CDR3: CASSQEGAVNTIYF

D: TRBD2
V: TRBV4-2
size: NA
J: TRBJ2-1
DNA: TGTGCCAGCAGCCAAGATCGACTAGCGGGCGCCTATGAGCAGTTCTTC
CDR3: CASSQDRLAGAYEQFF

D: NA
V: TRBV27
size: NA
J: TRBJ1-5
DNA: TGTGCCAGCAGGCAACATTCGGGTTTCAATCAGCCCCAGCATTTT
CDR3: CASRQHSGFNQPQHF

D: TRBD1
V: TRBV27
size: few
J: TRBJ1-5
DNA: TGTGCCAGCAGGACAGGGGGTCAGCCCCAGCATTTT
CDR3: CASRTGGQPQHF

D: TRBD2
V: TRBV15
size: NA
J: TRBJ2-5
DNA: TGTGCCACCTCACGCCCCCTAGCGGGAGCCGCGGAGACCCAGTACTTC
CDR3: CATSRPLAGAAETQYF

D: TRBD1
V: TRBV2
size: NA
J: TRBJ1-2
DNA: TGTGCCAGCAGTCGACCCACAGGGGGGCCAGATAACTATGGCTACACCTTC
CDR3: CASSRPTGGPDNYGYTF

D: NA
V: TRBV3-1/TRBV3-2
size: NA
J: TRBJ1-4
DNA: TGTGCCAGCAGCCAAGTAGAGGAACTGTTTTTT
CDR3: CASSQVEELFF